This TCR beta chain is from a study of prognosis after radiotherapy for stage I lung cancer. On the study more broadly: The patients, all with stage I non-small cell lung cancer, were enrolled between 2018 and January 2019. General observations from the study: In patients who developed distant metastases, Shannon entropy measured after stereotactic body radiation therapy was lower, and baseline Shannon entropy was not associated with metastases. Reportedly, the usage of TRBV and TRBJ genes was not the same in patients with and without metastases.

CDR3 size: 13 residues. From germline, CDR1 is MNHEY and CDR2 SVGEGT. Trimming took off 8 bases at V and 0 bases at J, with 10 bases between the two ends. In the case of this clonotype: Antigen: not known.

It was by two-round multiplex PCR that TCR beta CDR3 was amplified from genomic DNA. First-round PCR employed TRBV- and TRBJ-specific primers for each gene. A second round of PCR was carried out using universal primers. TCRdb reprocessed the multiplex PCR reads via MiXCR and lists one record per CDR3 protein. Of some 15,000 distinct CDR3 sequences detected, around 40% appear once; the ten largest clones hold around 40%. The input for sequencing was PBMCs, taken before or after stereotactic body radiation therapy (not recorded which). The V and J genes are TRBV6-2 or TRBV6-3 and TRBJ2-5; D gene unclear. The source is a donor aged 50 or older with non-small cell lung cancer. CDR3 protein: CASRSPNQETQYF. The CDR3 DNA follows: TGTGCCAGCCGCAGCCCTAACCAAGAGACCCAGTACTTC.